A single sample is the source of the 25 T cell receptor beta chains below, sequenced in a study of molecular identifiers for immune sequencing clone quantification. A single record per CDR3 protein comes from TCRdb applying MiXCR to the PCR reads. Altogether hundreds of thousands of distinct CDR3 sequences are present, nearly 20% being singletons, with the ten largest covering under 0.95%. What was sequenced was naive CD8+ T cells from blood, with Jurkat cell RNA spiked in. Described subset: FACS-sorted CD8+CD4-CCR7+CD45RA+ naive T cells. The receptors stem from a human donor in good health. Some libraries in this study had Jurkat cell RNA spiked in.

This clonotype appeared many times. The chain links TRBV15 to TRBJ1-2; D might be TRBD1 (5 bases). Trimming cost V 0 bases and J 0 bases, with 8 bases left between them. There are 15 residues in the CDR3. The germline V gene encodes CDR1 LNHNV and CDR2 YYDKDF (reference sequence). The DNA of the CDR3 is TGTGCCACCAGCAGAGAAAGGGGAGCTAACTATGGCTACACCTTC. It yields the protein CATSRERGANYGYTF.

This clonotype was observed many times. The chain combines TRBV7-3 with TRBJ1-6, with 8 bases matching TRBD1. Germline values: CDR1 SGHTA, CDR2 FQGTGA. The CDR3 runs 17 residues. The V and J ends lost 5 bases and 7 bases, in that order; junction bases with no gene match: 13. CDR3 residues: CASSPLGMTGVNSPLHF. The DNA for the CDR3 is TGTGCCAGCAGCCCGCTAGGGATGACAGGGGTCAATTCACCCCTCCACTTT.

This clonotype was counted many times. The chain uses TRBV20-1 and TRBJ2-7, with a tentative D call TRBD1 (5 bases). This CDR3 contains 17 residues. CDR1 and CDR2 (germline): DFQATT, SNEGSKA (reference sequence). V was cut by 2 bases and J by 0 bases, with 20 bases left in between. As DNA, the CDR3 is TGCAGTGCTAGAAAAGGGGCCTCCACCGCGTACTCCTACGAGCAGTACTTC. As protein: CSARKGASTAYSYEQYF.

Remarks on this clonotype: This clone may be a read error of a much larger clone one base away. The CDR3 does not close with the conserved phenylalanine or tryptophan, likely indicating a read error. The V and J genes are TRBV11-3 and TRBJ2-7; 8 bases map to TRBD1. From germline, CDR1 is SGHNT and CDR2 YENEEA. The CDR3 length is 14 residues. Trimming cost V 1 base and J 5 bases; bases outside gene matches: 4. As DNA, the CDR3 is TGTGCCAGCAGCTTAGGACAGGGGCAAGACGAGCAGTACTCC. Translation gives CASSLGQGQDEQYS.

With respect to this clonotype: This could be a read error, since a much larger clone is one nucleotide away. The V call is TRBV20-1, the J call TRBJ2-7; TRBD1 might be the D (6 bases). Trimming took off 5 bases at V and 3 bases at J, with 20 bases between the two ends. This CDR3 comprises 15 residues. The germline CDR1 and CDR2 sequences are DFQATT and SNEGSKA (reference sequence). Here the CDR3 reads CSAGGSGQRGYEQYF. The CDR3 DNA is TGCAGTGCTGGAGGCTCCGGACAGAGAGGCTACGAGCAGTACTTC.

This clonotype showed up many times. The chain combines TRBV7-6 with TRBJ2-4, with 10 bases that match TRBD2. V gave up 1 base and J gave up 1 base; unmatched junction bases: 7. Germline CDR1 reads SGHVS; CDR2 reads FNYEAQ. CDR3 length equals 18 residues. CDR3 residues: CASSLEASGSMAKNIQYF. The CDR3 bases are TGTGCCAGCAGCTTAGAAGCTAGCGGGAGTATGGCCAAAAACATTCAGTACTTC.

This clonotype appeared a few times. This chain joins TRBV4-3 and TRBJ2-1; 7 nucleotides agree with TRBD2. The V and J ends lost 1 base and 2 bases, in that order; junction bases with no gene match: 2. The germline V gene has CDR1 LGHNA and CDR2 YSLEER. This CDR3 spans 15 amino acids. CDR3 sequence reads: CASSQALAAYNEQFF. The CDR3 DNA reads TGCGCCAGCAGCCAAGCGCTAGCGGCCTACAATGAGCAGTTCTTC.

Worth noting for this clonotype: A much larger clone sits a single nucleotide away, making a read error possible. The chain employs TRBV6-5 and TRBJ2-7; 8 bases match TRBD1. This CDR3 is built from 13 residues. From germline, CDR1 is MNHEY and CDR2 SVGAGI. The CDR3: CASSNRGYVEQCF. The CDR3 DNA reads as TGTGCCAGCAGTAACAGGGGGTATGTCGAGCAGTGCTTC.

Comments on this clonotype: Mismatch with germline at one junction end may stem from a read error. The V and J genes are TRBV4-1 and TRBJ2-3; the D is unclear. This CDR3 comprises 13 residues. CDR1 and CDR2 (germline): MGHRA, YSYEKL. DNA for the CDR3: TGCGTCAGCAGCCTCGTCCTTGCGGATACGCAGTATTTT. Its translation: CVSSLVLADTQYF.

This clonotype was detected ten times or more. This sequence joins TRBV24-1 and TRBJ2-1; 9 bases align to TRBD2. V was clipped by 1 base and J by 6 bases; unmatched bases: 6. The CDR3 spans 16 residues. In germline, CDR1 is KGHDR, CDR2 SFDVKD. The CDR3 loop reads CATSDFSGRFSNEQFF. The CDR3 nucleotides read TGTGCCACCAGTGATTTTAGCGGGAGATTTTCCAATGAGCAGTTCTTC.

This clonotype came up many times. This chain uses TRBV5-5 with TRBJ1-2; no reliable D call. V lost 0 bases to trimming and J lost 0 bases, with 6 bases between them. The CDR3 is made up of 14 amino acids. CDR1 and CDR2 (germline): SGHKS, YYEKEE (reference sequence). The CDR3 nucleotides read TGTGCCAGCAGCTTGGAAAACCCTAACTATGGCTACACCTTC. It yields the protein CASSLENPNYGYTF.

In this sample, this clonotype turned up many times. This chain connects TRBV7-9 to TRBJ2-7; 11 bases map to TRBD2. The CDR3 totals 16 residues. In germline, CDR1 is SEHNR, CDR2 FQNEAQ (reference sequence). J lost 6 bases, V lost 5 bases, and 12 bases had no gene match. CDR3 sequence: CASSPTIAGGPSEQYF. The CDR3, as DNA: TGTGCCAGCAGCCCTACCATAGCGGGAGGGCCGTCCGAGCAGTACTTC.

On this clonotype: Lacking the conserved final phenylalanine or tryptophan, this CDR3 likely reflects a read error. The chain joins TRBV20-1 to TRBJ2-7, with 8 bases matching TRBD2. Germline V gene data show CDR1 as DFQATT and CDR2 as SNEGSKA (reference sequence). Trimming took 2 bases from V and 2 from J; bases not matched to a gene: 5. CDR3 length: 14 amino acids. CDR3 in DNA: TGCAGTGCTAGAACGGGGGGGGGGCCCTACGAGCAGTACCTC. Translating it yields CSARTGGGPYEQYL.

Comments on this clonotype: A much larger clone differs by one base, so this may be a read error. The rearrangement links TRBV7-9 to TRBJ2-1; 9 bases agree with TRBD2. The CDR3 has 15 residues. Unmatched junction bases numbered 3, after V lost 4 bases and J lost 2 bases. CDR1 is SEHNR, CDR2 FQNEAQ, per germline (reference sequence). CDR3 DNA sequence: TGTGCCAGCAGCTCCCAGCGGGGGGCCTACAATGAGCAGTTCTTC. It is translated as CASSSQRGAYNEQFF. Full variable domain (outside the CDR3, taken from reference TRBV7-9 and TRBJ2-1): DTGVSQNPRHKITKRGQNVTFRCDPISEHNRLYWYRQTLGQGPEFLTYFQNEAQLEKSRLLSDRFSAERPKGSFSTLEIQRTEQGDSAMYLCASSSQRGAYNEQFFGPGTRLTVL.

This clonotype appeared many times. The chain links TRBV20-1 to TRBJ2-7, with 14 positions matching TRBD2. Trimming took 5 bases from V and 3 from J; bases not matched to a gene: 0. This CDR3 is 13 amino acids long. Per germline, CDR1 DFQATT and CDR2 SNEGSKA (reference sequence). The CDR3 DNA sequence: TGCAGTGCTGGGACTAGCGGGGGCTACGAGCAGTACTTC. Translated: CSAGTSGGYEQYF.

This clonotype was observed at least ten times. The chain is built from TRBV3-1 and TRBJ2-5; 11 positions match TRBD2. Germline assignment: CDR1 LGHDT and CDR2 YNNKEL (reference sequence). CDR3 size: 16 residues. Trimming at V came to 1 base and at J to 5 bases, leaving 6 bases not matched to a gene. CDR3 sequence: CASSQGSGGATETQYF. The CDR3 DNA follows: TGTGCCAGCAGCCAAGGTAGCGGGGGGGCAACGGAGACCCAGTACTTC.

This clonotype was counted ten times or more. The chain combines TRBV11-2 with TRBJ2-4; 15 bases are shared with TRBD2. CDR3 length: 15 residues. J was trimmed by 8 bases and V by 5 bases; bases with no gene match: 4. The germline V gene encodes CDR1 SGHAT and CDR2 FQNNGV. The CDR3 spells CASSKGLAGGDIQYF. The CDR3 DNA reads TGTGCCAGCAGCAAGGGACTAGCGGGAGGAGACATTCAGTACTTC.

This clonotype was seen at least ten times. This chain joins TRBV7-9 and TRBJ2-3; D call uncertain. The germline V and J ends were trimmed by 1 base and 6 bases, with 14 bases remaining between them. The length of the CDR3 is 15 residues. CDR1 and CDR2 (germline): SEHNR, FQNEAQ (reference sequence). The CDR3 coding sequence is TGTGCCAGCAGCTTAGGCGTCAGGAGAACGGATACGCAGTATTTT. Its protein product is CASSLGVRRTDTQYF.

This clonotype was detected ten times or more. This chain uses TRBV9 with TRBJ2-3, with D unresolved. CDR3 size: 13 residues. Germline values: CDR1 SGDLS, CDR2 YYNGEE. V lost 0 bases to trimming and J lost 2 bases, with 4 bases between them. The CDR3 nucleotides read TGTGCCAGCAGCGTAGAGGTCACAGATACGCAGTATTTT. Amino acids: CASSVEVTDTQYF.

This clonotype came up many times. The rearrangement uses TRBV27 and TRBJ2-3; TRBD1 or TRBD2 may be the D gene (5 bases each). The V gene's germline CDR1 is MNHEY and CDR2 SMNVEV (reference sequence). V lost 0 bases to trimming and J lost 1 base, with 11 bases between them. The CDR3 spans 16 residues. The DNA of the CDR3 is TGTGCCAGCAGTTTATCTGAACGAGGGGGCACAGATACGCAGTATTTT. Translated: CASSLSERGGTDTQYF.

This clonotype was seen a few times. This chain uses TRBV6-2 or TRBV6-3 with TRBJ2-1; D gene ambiguous. Per the germline V gene, CDR1 is MNHEY and CDR2 is SVGEGT. This CDR3 comprises 13 residues. Trimming shortened V by 5 bases and J by 6 bases, and 11 bases separated the two germline ends. The CDR3 DNA is TGTGCCAGCAGTCCTACGTTTGGCAATGAGCAGTTCTTC. This sequence encodes CASSPTFGNEQFF.

A note on this clonotype: One base away lies a much larger clone, so this may be a sequencing read error. The chain couples TRBV2 to TRBJ2-1; D remains unclear. There are 15 residues in the CDR3. Germline V gene data show CDR1 as SNHLY and CDR2 as FYNNEI. The V end was cut by 7 bases, the J end by 0 bases, with 13 bases between. CDR3 nucleotides: TGTGCCAGCACCTCACTAACGTCCTCCTACAATGAGCAGTTCTTC. Amino acids: CASTSLTSSYNEQFF.

In its sample, this clonotype was seen many times. This rearrangement joins TRBV30 to TRBJ1-4; D is ambiguous. The length of the CDR3 is 13 residues. CDR1 and CDR2 from the germline V gene are GTSNPN and SVGIG (reference sequence). The V end lost 1 base, the J end lost 8 bases, and 11 bases lay between the germline ends. The CDR3 bases are TGTGCCTGGAGTGGCCCGGAAGGGGAAAAACTGTTTTTT. Its protein product is CAWSGPEGEKLFF.

This clonotype was detected a few times. This sequence joins TRBV10-2 and TRBJ2-7; TRBD2 matches 12 bases. The J segment lost 5 bases and the V segment lost 3 bases, leaving 5 bases of the junction unmatched. CDR3 size: 15 residues. Per the germline V gene, CDR1 is WSHSY and CDR2 is SAAADI. The CDR3 DNA follows: TGCGCCAGCAGTGAAACTTCTAGCGGGGGGGACGAGCAGTACTTC. Protein: CASSETSSGGDEQYF.

This clonotype was found many times. V gene TRBV20-1 combines with J gene TRBJ2-2; TRBD1 matches 10 bases. V shed 1 base, J shed 6 bases, and the junction held 5 bases outside the gene matches. Germline V gene sequence: CDR1 DFQATT, CDR2 SNEGSKA (reference sequence). The CDR3 is made up of 15 amino acids. CDR3 amino acids: CSARVRDRGAGELFF. CDR3 DNA sequence: TGCAGTGCTAGAGTGCGGGACAGGGGTGCCGGGGAGCTGTTTTTT.